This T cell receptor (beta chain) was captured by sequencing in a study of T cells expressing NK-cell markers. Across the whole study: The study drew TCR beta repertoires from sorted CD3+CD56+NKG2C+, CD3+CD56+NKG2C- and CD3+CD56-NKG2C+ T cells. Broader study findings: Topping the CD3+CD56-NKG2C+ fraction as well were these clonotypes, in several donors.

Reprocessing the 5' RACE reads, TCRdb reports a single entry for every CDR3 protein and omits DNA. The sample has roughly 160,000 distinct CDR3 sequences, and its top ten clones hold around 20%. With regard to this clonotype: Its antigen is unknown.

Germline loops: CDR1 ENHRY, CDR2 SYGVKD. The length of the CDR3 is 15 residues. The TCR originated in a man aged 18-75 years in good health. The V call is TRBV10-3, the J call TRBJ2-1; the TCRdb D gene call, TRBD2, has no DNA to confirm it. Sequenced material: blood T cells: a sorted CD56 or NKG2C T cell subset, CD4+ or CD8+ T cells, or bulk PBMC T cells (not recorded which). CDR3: CAISETGGSYNEQFF.